Sequencing of this T cell receptor (beta chain) was carried out in a study of cytomegalovirus exposure and HLA in healthy donors. The table came from immunoSEQ multiplex PCR; TCRdb's copy has only in-frame clones and leaves some out. The data hold approximately 300,000 clones, with 75% to 90% observed a single time. The CDR3 has 15 amino acids. Germline assignment: CDR1 SGHAT and CDR2 FQDESV (reference sequence). The ends lost 3 bases at V and 5 bases at J; junction bases unmatched: 5. The specimen was PBMCs. The chain carries TRBV11-1 and TRBJ2-1; 9 bases fit TRBD2. This clonotype was sampled from a woman aged 18-29 years in good health and CMV-seronegative. CDR3 DNA sequence: TGTGCCAGCAGCTTTTTCGGGACTAGCAACAATGAGCAGTTCTTC. Its protein is CASSFFGTSNNEQFF.